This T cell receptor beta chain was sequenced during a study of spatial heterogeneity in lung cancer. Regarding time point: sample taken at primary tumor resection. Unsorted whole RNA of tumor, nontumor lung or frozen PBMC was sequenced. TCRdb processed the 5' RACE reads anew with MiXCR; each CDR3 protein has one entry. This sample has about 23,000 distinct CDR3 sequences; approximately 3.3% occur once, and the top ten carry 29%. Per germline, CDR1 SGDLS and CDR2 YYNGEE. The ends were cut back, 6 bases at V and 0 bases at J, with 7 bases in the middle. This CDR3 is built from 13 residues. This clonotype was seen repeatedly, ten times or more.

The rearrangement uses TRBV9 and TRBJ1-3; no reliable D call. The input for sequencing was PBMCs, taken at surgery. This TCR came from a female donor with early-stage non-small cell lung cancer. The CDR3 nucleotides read TGTGCCAGCACCCCATCCTCTGGAAACACCATATATTTT. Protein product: CASTPSSGNTIYF.